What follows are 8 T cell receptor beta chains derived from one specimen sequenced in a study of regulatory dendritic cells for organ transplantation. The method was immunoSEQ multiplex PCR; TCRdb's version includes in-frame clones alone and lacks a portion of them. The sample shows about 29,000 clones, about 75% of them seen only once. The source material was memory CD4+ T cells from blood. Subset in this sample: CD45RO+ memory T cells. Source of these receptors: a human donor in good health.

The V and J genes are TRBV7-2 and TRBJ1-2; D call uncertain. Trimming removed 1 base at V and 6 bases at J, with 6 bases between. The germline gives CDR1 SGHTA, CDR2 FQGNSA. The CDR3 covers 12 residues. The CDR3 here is CASSLGTNGYTF. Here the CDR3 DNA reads TGTGCCAGCAGCTTAGGAACGAATGGCTACACCTTC.

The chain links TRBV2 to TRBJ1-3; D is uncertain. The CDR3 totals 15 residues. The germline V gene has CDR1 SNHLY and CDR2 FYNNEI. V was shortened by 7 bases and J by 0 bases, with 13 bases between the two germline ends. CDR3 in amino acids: CASTYQLDSGNTIYF. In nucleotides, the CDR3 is TGTGCCAGCACTTACCAACTTGACTCTGGAAACACCATATATTTT.

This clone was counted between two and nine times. The CDR3 nucleotides are TGTGCCAGTAGTACCAGGACAGGGGGCTTCTACAATGAGCAGTTCTTC. Protein product: CASSTRTGGFYNEQFF. The chain recombines TRBV19 with TRBJ2-1; 11 nucleotides align to TRBD1. This CDR3 comprises 16 residues. Per the germline V gene, CDR1 is LNHDA and CDR2 is SQIVND (reference sequence). Unmatched junction bases numbered 5, after V lost 4 bases and J lost 3 bases.

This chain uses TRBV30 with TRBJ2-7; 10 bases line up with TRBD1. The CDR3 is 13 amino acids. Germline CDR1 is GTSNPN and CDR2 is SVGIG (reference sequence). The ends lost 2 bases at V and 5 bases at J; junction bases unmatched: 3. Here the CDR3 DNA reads TGTGCCTGGAGTAGGACAGGGGGGCACGAGCAGTACTTC. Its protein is CAWSRTGGHEQYF.

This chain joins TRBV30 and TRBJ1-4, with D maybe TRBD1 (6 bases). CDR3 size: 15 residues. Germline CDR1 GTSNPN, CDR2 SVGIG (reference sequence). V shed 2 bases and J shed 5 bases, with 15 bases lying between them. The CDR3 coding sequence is TGTGCCTGGAGTAAACCGGGACATGGGAATGAAAAACTGTTTTTT. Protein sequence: CAWSKPGHGNEKLFF. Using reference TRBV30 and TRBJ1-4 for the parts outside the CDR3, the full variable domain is SQTIHQWPATLVQPVGSPLSLECTVEGTSNPNLYWYRQAAGRGLQLLFYSVGIGQISSEVPQNLSASRPQDRQFILSSKKLLLSDSGFYLCAWSKPGHGNEKLFFGSGTQLSVL.

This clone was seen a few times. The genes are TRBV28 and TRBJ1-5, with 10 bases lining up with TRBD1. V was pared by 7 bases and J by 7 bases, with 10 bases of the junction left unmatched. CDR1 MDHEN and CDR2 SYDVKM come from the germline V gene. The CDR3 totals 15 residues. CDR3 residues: CASNLDRGFVQPQHF. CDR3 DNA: TGTGCCAGCAACCTGGACAGGGGGTTCGTCCAGCCCCAGCATTTT.

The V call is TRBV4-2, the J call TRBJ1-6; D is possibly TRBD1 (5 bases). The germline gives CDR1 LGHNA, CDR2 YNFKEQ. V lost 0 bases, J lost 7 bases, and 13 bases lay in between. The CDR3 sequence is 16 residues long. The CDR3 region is CASSQEPRGGNSPLHF. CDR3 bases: TGTGCCAGCAGCCAAGAACCCCGGGGCGGCAATTCACCCCTCCACTTT.

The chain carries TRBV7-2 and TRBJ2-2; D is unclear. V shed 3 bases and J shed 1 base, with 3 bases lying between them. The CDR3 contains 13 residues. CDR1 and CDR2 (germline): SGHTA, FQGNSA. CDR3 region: CASSFKNTGELFF. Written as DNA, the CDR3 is TGTGCCAGCAGCTTTAAGAACACCGGGGAGCTGTTTTTT.